The TCR beta chain described here comes from a study of shared clonotypes between healthy human individuals. On this clone: Its cognate antigen is unknown.

DNA at approximately 200 ng, 25,000 to 30,000 T cell genomes, went into sorted-subset replicate PCRs. Original analysis: Because ImmunoSEQ provided only junction sequences with no quality scores, the filtering differed. Clones were sequenced by immunoSEQ multiplex PCR, and TCRdb holds only the in-frame ones, with some missing. Clone size and V and J calls were adopted from that table, with D and trimming inferred from the DNA. Of roughly 2.5 million clones in the sample, 90% to 95% were seen once. With 1 base removed from V and 4 bases from J, the gap between germline ends came to 14 bases. From germline, CDR1 is LGHNT and CDR2 FRNRAP. There are 16 residues in the CDR3. Study findings and constraints: A generally larger estimated richness was seen in naive subsets than in memory subsets.

The chain recombines TRBV12-5 with TRBJ1-5; D is unresolved. The TCR sequence derives from a man younger than 35 in good health. The sequenced sample consisted of naive CD4+ T cells sorted from blood. Subset given: CD45RA+ positively selected. The CDR3 here is CASGLDGGSGNQPQHF. For the CDR3, the DNA is TGTGCTAGTGGTTTGGATGGAGGCAGTGGGAATCAGCCCCAGCATTTT.